This T cell receptor (beta chain) emerged from a study of blood T cell repertoires in COVID-19. How the authors handled the data: For nucleated cells, counts were estimated from reference gene primer amplification. The method was immunoSEQ multiplex PCR; TCRdb's version includes in-frame clones alone and lacks a portion of them. Clonal size and the V and J genes are those of that table, whereas D and trimming came from the DNA. This table has approximately 100,000 clones, roughly 80% appearing once. The germline gives CDR1 ENHRY, CDR2 SYGVKD. V was trimmed by 8 bases and J by 3 bases, leaving 13 bases between them. The CDR3 spans 13 residues.

The sequencing input was peripheral blood. This receptor was obtained from a man between 65 and 79 years old with active or convalescent COVID-19. The chain has TRBV10-3 and TRBJ1-1; maybe TRBD1 (6 bases). CDR3 loop: CAIRQGQDTEAFF. The CDR3 DNA follows: TGTGCCATCCGCCAGGGGCAGGACACTGAAGCTTTCTTT.